Listed here are 24 T cell receptor beta chains from one sample, sequenced in a study of T cell repertoires in cytomegalovirus infection. TCRdb used MiXCR to reprocess the reads, holding one entry per CDR3 protein. This table holds about 180,000 distinct CDR3 sequences, under 15% found once. Sequenced input: PBMCs. These receptors all come from a human donor in good health (CMV status not recorded). Some clones in this sample may be carry-over from other donors' samples.

J is TRBJ1-2 and V is TRBV4-1; 9 bases match TRBD1. The CDR3 length is 16 residues. The V gene end was trimmed by 1 base and the J gene end by 3 bases; junction bases not matched to a gene: 6. From germline, CDR1 is MGHRA and CDR2 YSYEKL. The CDR3 reads CASSQAGTGRYYGYTF. As DNA, the CDR3 is TGCGCCAGCAGCCAAGCCGGGACAGGGCGCTACTATGGCTACACCTTC.

The chain uses TRBV4-1 and TRBJ2-7, with D perhaps matching TRBD2 (6 bases). The CDR3 sequence is 16 residues long. The V gene's germline CDR1 is MGHRA and CDR2 YSYEKL. Trimming pared 1 base from V and 0 bases from J, leaving 13 bases between. The DNA of the CDR3 is TGCGCCAGCAGCCAAGTAGGTGGGGGGAGCTCCTACGAGCAGTACTTC. Its protein is CASSQVGGGSSYEQYF.

This clonotype was recorded at least ten times. This rearrangement joins TRBV7-2 to TRBJ2-7, with D maybe TRBD2 (6 bases). V gave up 1 base and J gave up 3 bases, with 13 bases separating them. CDR1 and CDR2 (germline): SGHTA, FQGNSA. The CDR3 extends over 15 amino acids. The CDR3 sequence: CASSLDSGYNYEQYF. The CDR3 DNA is TGTGCCAGCAGCTTAGATAGCGGCTACAACTACGAGCAGTACTTC.

This clonotype has a count of ten or more. The V gene is TRBV28, the J gene TRBJ2-7; 7 bases fit TRBD2. The CDR3 totals 12 residues. Germline lookup yields CDR1 MDHEN and CDR2 SYDVKM. The J segment lost 2 bases and the V segment lost 8 bases, leaving 3 bases of the junction unmatched. Here the CDR3 reads CASGGGPYEQYF. In DNA form, the CDR3 reads TGTGCCAGCGGCGGGGGACCCTACGAGCAGTACTTC.

Note on this clonotype: A much larger clone lies a single base off, so this may be a read error. This chain uses TRBV4-3 with TRBJ2-1; the D gene is possibly TRBD1 (5 bases). The CDR3 sequence is 14 residues long. The V end was cut by 0 bases, the J end by 12 bases, with 15 bases between. CDR1 is LGHNA, CDR2 YSLEER, per germline. The DNA for the CDR3 is TGCGCCAGCAGCCAAGATCTCAGGCAGGGCTGGCAGTTCTTC. Translating gives CASSQDLRQGWQFF.

This clonotype was observed a handful of times. This chain uses TRBV27 with TRBJ2-7; 7 bases align to TRBD1. The CDR3 runs 13 residues. Germline V gene data show CDR1 as MNHEY and CDR2 as SMNVEV (reference sequence). J lost 5 bases, V lost 4 bases, and 5 bases had no gene match. The CDR3 spells CASSWQGDDEQYF. DNA for the CDR3: TGTGCCAGCAGTTGGCAGGGGGACGACGAGCAGTACTTC.

This clonotype was counted many times. The chain has TRBV7-2 and TRBJ1-1; D is uncertain. V was shortened by 5 bases and J by 7 bases, with 14 bases between the two germline ends. CDR1 and CDR2 from the germline V gene are SGHTA and FQGNSA. The CDR3 extends over 13 amino acids. The CDR3, as DNA: TGTGCCAGCAGCCCTATCGGACCGATTGAAGCTTTCTTT. It codes for CASSPIGPIEAFF.

This clonotype has just one count. The chain joins TRBV12-3 or TRBV12-4 to TRBJ1-3, with D unclear. V lost 1 base, J lost 0 bases, and 7 bases lay in between. This CDR3 has 15 amino acids. The CDR3 sequence: CASSLDWASGNTIYF. CDR3 coding DNA: TGTGCCAGCAGTTTAGACTGGGCCTCTGGAAACACCATATATTTT.

The table lists this clonotype with many counts. The chain carries TRBV12-3 or TRBV12-4 and TRBJ2-1; possibly TRBD2 for D (5 bases). The CDR3 is made up of 15 amino acids. Deletions cut 2 bases from V and 2 bases from J, with 10 bases between. The CDR3 is CASSLIAPAYNEQFF. DNA for the CDR3: TGTGCCAGCAGTTTAATAGCGCCCGCCTACAATGAGCAGTTCTTC.

V is TRBV25-1 and J is TRBJ2-6; maybe TRBD2 (5 bases). Deletions cut 4 bases from V and 4 bases from J, with 14 bases between. The CDR3 contains 16 residues. Germline CDR1 is MGHDK and CDR2 is SYGVNS. The chain's CDR3 is CASSAPRPGGANVLTF. DNA of the CDR3: TGTGCCAGCAGTGCACCGCGACCGGGAGGGGCCAACGTCCTGACTTTC.

This clonotype has a count of ten or more. The genes are TRBV12-3 or TRBV12-4 and TRBJ2-7; weak D call: TRBD1 (6 bases). The CDR3 totals 13 residues. Trimming removed 5 bases at V and 6 bases at J, with 14 bases between. The CDR3 region has the DNA TGTGCCAGCAGTCAAAACCAGGGGTCCGAGCAGTACTTC. This sequence encodes CASSQNQGSEQYF.

CDR3 in amino acids: CASSLVRQGLVRNTEAFF. The CDR3 bases are TGTGCCAGCAGCTTAGTTCGACAGGGATTAGTCCGGAACACTGAAGCTTTCTTT. The chain is built from TRBV11-2 and TRBJ1-1, with 7 bases fitting TRBD1. Looked up from germline, CDR1 is SGHAT and CDR2 is FQNNGV. With V trimmed by 1 base and J by 1 base, 12 bases remained unmatched. CDR3 length: 18 amino acids.

The chain has TRBV6-1 and TRBJ2-1, with TRBD1 matching 12 bases. The trim removed 6 bases at V and 7 bases at J, leaving 4 bases unmatched. In germline, CDR1 is MNHNS, CDR2 SASEGT. This CDR3 region has 14 residues. The CDR3 sequence: CASRGQGARNEQFF. CDR3 bases: TGTGCCAGCAGGGGACAGGGGGCGCGTAATGAGCAGTTCTTC.

This clonotype was observed at least ten times. The chain carries TRBV7-2 and TRBJ1-5, with a tentative D call TRBD1 (5 bases). The germline gives CDR1 SGHTA, CDR2 FQGNSA. V gave up 2 bases and J gave up 3 bases, with 14 bases separating them. The CDR3 is 16 residues long. The CDR3 nucleotides read TGTGCCAGCAGCTTATCCCCCGGGGGTGCCAATCAGCCCCAGCATTTT. Encoded protein: CASSLSPGGANQPQHF.

There are many counts of this clonotype. This chain joins TRBV6-5 and TRBJ1-2; D is uncertain. Trimming stripped 2 bases from V and 10 bases from J, with 14 bases between. The CDR3 consists of 13 residues. Germline CDR1 reads MNHEY; CDR2 reads SVGAGI. The CDR3 is CASSYGRRTPYTF. CDR3 bases: TGTGCCAGCAGTTACGGCCGGCGAACTCCCTACACCTTC.

The chain links TRBV10-3 to TRBJ1-2, with TRBD1 as a possible D gene (5 bases). V gave up 7 bases and J gave up 4 bases, with 19 bases separating them. The CDR3 consists of 15 residues. Per the germline V gene, CDR1 is ENHRY and CDR2 is SYGVKD. CDR3 in amino acids: CAITLGGPNFYGYTF. The CDR3 nucleotides are TGTGCCATCACCCTGGGGGGACCAAACTTCTATGGCTACACCTTC.

This clonotype was observed many times. This chain connects TRBV7-3 to TRBJ2-7; 10 nucleotides agree with TRBD2. CDR3 length: 15 residues. Germline loops: CDR1 SGHTA, CDR2 FQGTGA. Unmatched junction bases numbered 5, after V lost 1 base and J lost 5 bases. The CDR3 protein is CASSLRASGSDEQYF. CDR3 DNA: TGTGCCAGCAGCTTAAGGGCTAGCGGGAGCGACGAGCAGTACTTC.

This chain links TRBV5-5 with TRBJ2-7; D unclear. V was trimmed by 2 bases and J by 3 bases, leaving 12 bases between them. Germline lookup yields CDR1 SGHKS and CDR2 YYEKEE (reference sequence). The CDR3 is 14 amino acids. The CDR3 here is CASSFNALIYEQYF. The CDR3 DNA sequence: TGTGCCAGCAGCTTTAACGCGCTGATCTACGAGCAGTACTTC.

The rearrangement uses TRBV20-1 and TRBJ1-2; D is uncertain. The CDR3 consists of 12 residues. CDR1 and CDR2 (germline): DFQATT, SNEGSKA (reference sequence). Trimming took 0 bases from V and 9 from J, leaving 11 bases between them. Here the CDR3 DNA reads TGCAGTGCTAGAGATGCGTTCCCGAGCTACACCTTC. It is translated as CSARDAFPSYTF.

This clonotype came up a few times. This may arise from a read error, as a much more abundant clone is one base away. The chain links TRBV7-2 to TRBJ2-1, with 9 bases that match TRBD1. Germline V lookup: CDR1 SGHTA, CDR2 FQGNSA. This CDR3 is built from 14 residues. Trimming removed 5 bases from V and 4 bases from J; junction bases left unmatched: 3. Written as DNA, the CDR3 is TGTGCCAGCAGCGGGACAGGGTTGTACAATGAGCAGTTCTTC. Protein product: CASSGTGLYNEQFF.

This rearrangement joins TRBV19 to TRBJ2-4; 7 bases align to TRBD2. Germline CDR1 reads LNHDA; CDR2 reads SQIVND (reference sequence). This CDR3 has 18 amino acids. V trimming: 1 base; J trimming: 0 bases; junction bases outside the gene matches: 9. The CDR3 is CASSIASGWEIAKNIQYF. The CDR3 coding sequence is TGTGCCAGTAGTATAGCTAGCGGATGGGAGATAGCCAAAAACATTCAGTACTTC.

Many counts were recorded for this clonotype. The chain is built from TRBV7-8 and TRBJ2-1; 12 bases are a match to TRBD2. The CDR3 covers 15 residues. Germline V CDR1 and CDR2: SGHVS, FQNEAQ. The ends lost 5 bases at V and 5 bases at J; junction bases unmatched: 4. The CDR3 nucleotides read TGTGCCAGCAGCCCCGGACTAGCGGGACACAATGAGCAGTTCTTC. Translated: CASSPGLAGHNEQFF.

This clonotype was recorded a few times. The V gene is TRBV7-6, the J gene TRBJ2-7; D not certain. The V end was cut by 2 bases, the J end by 0 bases, with 11 bases between. The germline V gene encodes CDR1 SGHVS and CDR2 FNYEAQ. The CDR3 is 15 amino acids. CDR3 sequence (DNA): TGTGCCAGCAGCTTATTTAGGTCCCTCTCCTACGAGCAGTACTTC. This codes for CASSLFRSLSYEQYF.

This clonotype was picked up many times. This chain links TRBV2 with TRBJ1-2; a possible D gene is TRBD1 (5 bases). Germline V gene lookup returns CDR1 SNHLY and CDR2 FYNNEI. The ends were cut back, 6 bases at V and 7 bases at J, with 12 bases in the middle. The CDR3 sequence is 12 residues long. Written as DNA, the CDR3 is TGTGCCAGCAGGACCGGGGCACTTGGCTACACCTTC. This encodes CASRTGALGYTF.